This TCR beta chain was sequenced during a study of cytotoxic CD8 clonotypes in ibrutinib-treated CLL. This clone has just a few counts. Libraries were prepared by immunoSEQ multiplex PCR; TCRdb keeps only in-frame clonotypes and omits some of them. The table has around 70,000 clones, approximately 71% seen once. V was pared by 5 bases and J by 9 bases, with 11 bases between. Germline V lookup: CDR1 SGHAT, CDR2 FQNNGV. The CDR3 runs 13 residues. The chain recombines TRBV11-2 with TRBJ1-6; the D is unclear. The origin of this receptor is a human donor with chronic lymphocytic leukemia. The input for sequencing was PBMCs, taken after 12 months of ibrutinib treatment. The CDR3 protein is CASSLNTVSPLHF. CDR3 DNA: TGTGCCAGCAGCCTTAACACCGTTTCACCCCTCCACTTT.